This entry concerns a single T cell receptor beta chain. Antigen unknown. Using immunoSEQ multiplex PCR, the repertoire was profiled, and TCRdb retains in-frame clones only, with some absent. The sample yields about 2,600 clones, 26% seen once. This entry is derived from a study of T cells in localized non-small cell lung cancer. Study findings and constraints: Heterogeneity stays possible, as sequencing covered only one tumor region. Adjacent lung held a median about 57 of the top 100 tumor clones. Uninvolved adjacent lung showed higher T cell clonality than tumor.

The CDR3 has 14 residues. The germline V gene encodes CDR1 KGHSH and CDR2 LQKENI. V was pared by 3 bases and J by 3 bases, with 3 bases of the junction left unmatched. The TCR comes from a male donor aged 60 or over with stage II squamous cell lung carcinoma. This specimen was lung tumor tissue, taken before any cancer treatment. The chain links TRBV18 to TRBJ2-7; 9 positions agree with TRBD1. CDR3 sequence reads: CASSPGTGIYEQYF. Here the CDR3 DNA reads TGTGCCAGCTCACCCGGGACAGGGATCTACGAGCAGTACTTC.